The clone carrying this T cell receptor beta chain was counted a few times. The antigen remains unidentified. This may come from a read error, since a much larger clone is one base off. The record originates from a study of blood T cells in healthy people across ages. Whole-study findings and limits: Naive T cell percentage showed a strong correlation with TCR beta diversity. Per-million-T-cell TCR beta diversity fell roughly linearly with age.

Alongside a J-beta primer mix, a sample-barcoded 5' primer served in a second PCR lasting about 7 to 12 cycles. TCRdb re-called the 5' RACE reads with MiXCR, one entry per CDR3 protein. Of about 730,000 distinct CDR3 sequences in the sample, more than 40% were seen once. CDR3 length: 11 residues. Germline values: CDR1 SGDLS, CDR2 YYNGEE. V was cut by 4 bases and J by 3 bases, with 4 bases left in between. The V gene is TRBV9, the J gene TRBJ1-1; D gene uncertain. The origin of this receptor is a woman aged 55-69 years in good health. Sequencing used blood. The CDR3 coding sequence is TGTGCCAGCAGCCCTCACACTGAAGCTTTCTTT. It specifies CASSPHTEAFF.